A single sample gave rise to the 31 T cell receptor beta chains below, sequenced in a study of blood T cell repertoires in COVID-19. Sequenced by immunoSEQ multiplex PCR; TCRdb stores in-frame clones only, minus some. The table has tens of thousands of clones, just under 95% seen once. The sequenced material came from peripheral blood. All receptors come from a human donor in a cohort sampled during active COVID-19.

This chain uses TRBV3-1 (or the pseudogene TRBV3-2) with TRBJ1-2, with 7 bases matching TRBD1. Unmatched junction bases numbered 9, after V lost 10 bases and J lost 4 bases. The germline V gene has CDR1 LGHDT and CDR2 YNNKEL (reference sequence). The CDR3 contains 13 residues. The CDR3 here is CATNNRGTYGYTF. CDR3 coding DNA: TGTGCCACCAACAACAGGGGAACCTATGGCTACACCTTC.

The gene calls are TRBV9 and TRBJ2-1; 7 positions agree with TRBD1. Trimming at V came to 1 base and at J to 10 bases, leaving 2 bases not matched to a gene. The CDR3 has 12 residues. Germline-derived CDR1 and CDR2 are SGDLS and YYNGEE. CDR3 sequence: CASSVTGAEQFF. CDR3 DNA sequence: TGTGCCAGCAGCGTAACAGGGGCCGAGCAGTTCTTC. Combining the CDR3 with reference TRBV9 and TRBJ2-1 gives the whole variable domain DSGVTQTPKHLITATGQRVTLRCSPRSGDLSVYWYQQSLDQGLQFLIQYYNGEERAKGNILERFSAQQFPDLHSELNLSSLELGDSALYFCASSVTGAEQFFGPGTRLTVL.

The chain has TRBV18 and TRBJ2-2, with 12 bases lining up with TRBD2. After removal of 4 bases from V and 9 bases from J, the junction contained 9 bases not matched to a gene. From germline, CDR1 is KGHSH and CDR2 LQKENI. The CDR3 is 16 residues long. CDR3 nucleotides: TGTGCCAGCTCACTATCGACTAGCGGGAGCCCCAGGGAGCTGTTTTTT. Its protein product is CASSLSTSGSPRELFF.

This sequence joins TRBV18 and TRBJ2-5; 9 positions match TRBD1. This CDR3 is built from 14 residues. V lost 3 bases, J lost 5 bases, and 4 bases stayed unmatched. CDR1 and CDR2 from the germline V gene are KGHSH and LQKENI. The CDR3 sequence is CASSPGTGLETQYF. CDR3 nucleotide sequence: TGTGCCAGCTCACCTGGGACAGGGTTGGAGACCCAGTACTTC. Using reference TRBV18 and TRBJ2-5 for the parts outside the CDR3, the full variable domain is NAGVMQNPRHLVRRRGQEARLRCSPMKGHSHVYWYRQLPEEGLKFMVYLQKENIIDESGMPKERFSAEFPKEGPSILRIQQVVRGDSAAYFCASSPGTGLETQYFGPGTRLLVL.

This chain uses TRBV19 with TRBJ1-1; no firm D call. Germline V gives CDR1 LNHDA, CDR2 SQIVND (reference sequence). This CDR3 is built from 15 residues. V lost 5 bases, J lost 1 base, and 14 bases lay in between. CDR3 nucleotides: TGTGCCAGTAGTGCCCTCCGATCAGGGAACACTGAAGCTTTCTTT. This translates into CASSALRSGNTEAFF.

This chain uses TRBV10-3 with TRBJ1-3, with 9 bases aligning to TRBD1. Germline V gives CDR1 ENHRY, CDR2 SYGVKD. After removal of 4 bases from V and 2 bases from J, the junction contained 3 bases not matched to a gene. The CDR3 loop spans 15 amino acids. In nucleotides, the CDR3 is TGTGCCATCAGTGGAACAGGGGGCACTGGAAACACCATATATTTT. Translation: CAISGTGGTGNTIYF.

This clone was observed once. The chain is built from TRBV28 and TRBJ1-1, with TRBD1 matching over 9 bases. This CDR3 comprises 15 residues. Germline CDR1 and CDR2: MDHEN and SYDVKM. Germline trimming cut 5 bases from V and 1 base from J; bases unmatched to any gene: 5. This chain's CDR3 is CASSPRGQGNTEAFF. The CDR3 region has the DNA TGTGCCAGCAGTCCCCGGGGACAGGGGAACACTGAAGCTTTCTTT. The whole variable domain, filled in from reference TRBV28 and TRBJ1-1, reads DVKVTQSSRYLVKRTGEKVFLECVQDMDHENMFWYRQDPGLGLRLIYFSYDVKMKEKGDIPEGYSVSREKKERFSLILESASTNQTSMYLCASSPRGQGNTEAFFGQGTRLTVV.

V is TRBV29-1 and J is TRBJ2-7; possibly TRBD1 or TRBD2 for D (6 bases each). CDR1 is SQVTM, CDR2 ANQGSEA, per germline. This CDR3 spans 12 amino acids. V lost 8 bases to trimming and J lost 7 bases, with 18 bases between them. DNA for the CDR3: TGCAGCCCGGGGGTGGGGGACAAGGAGCAGTACTTC. As protein: CSPGVGDKEQYF.

The chain recombines TRBV5-1 with TRBJ2-1; the match to TRBD2 covers 10 bases. Germline values: CDR1 SGHRS, CDR2 YFSETQ. V lost 2 bases and J lost 5; bases outside the gene matches: 13. CDR3 size: 18 residues. CDR3 in amino acids: CASSFRGPTSGTNNEQFF. The CDR3 coding sequence is TGCGCCAGCAGCTTCAGGGGGCCTACTAGCGGGACTAACAATGAGCAGTTCTTC.

The rearrangement joins TRBV15 to TRBJ2-2; D not resolved. Germline V lookup: CDR1 LNHNV, CDR2 YYDKDF (reference sequence). This CDR3 is built from 13 residues. V lost 3 bases and J lost 5, with 7 bases in between. The CDR3 coding sequence is TGTGCCACCAGCAGGCGCGAGACCGGGGAGCTGTTTTTT. Translating it yields CATSRRETGELFF.

J is TRBJ2-6 and V is TRBV5-8; TRBD2 is a possible D gene (6 bases). The CDR3 is 16 amino acids. CDR1 and CDR2 (germline): SGHTS, YDEGEE. Trimming took off 6 bases at V and 0 bases at J, with 13 bases between the two ends. The CDR3: CASKTGGSSGANVLTF. CDR3 sequence (DNA): TGTGCCAGCAAGACTGGGGGGAGCTCTGGGGCCAACGTCCTGACTTTC. Variable domain in full (rest from reference TRBV5-8 and TRBJ2-6): EAGVTQSPTHLIKTRGQQATLRCSPISGHTSVYWYQQALGLGLQFLLWYDEGEERNRGNFPPRFSGRQFPNYSSELNVNALELEDSALYLCASKTGGSSGANVLTFGAGSRLTVL.

The CDR3 nucleotides are TGTGCCAGCAGTCCTTACAATTTTGGACTAGCCGGCGGGGAGCTGTTTTTT. It is translated as CASSPYNFGLAGGELFF. The chain carries TRBV3-1 (or the pseudogene TRBV3-2) and TRBJ2-2; 8 nucleotides line up with TRBD2. Germline trimming cut 6 bases from V and 7 bases from J; bases unmatched to any gene: 16. There are 17 residues in the CDR3. Looked up from germline, CDR1 is LGHDT and CDR2 is YNNKEL (reference sequence).

V usage is TRBV27 and J usage is TRBJ2-7; perhaps TRBD2 as D (6 bases). Trimming took 8 bases from V and 2 from J, leaving 19 bases between them. Germline CDR1 and CDR2: MNHEY and SMNVEV (reference sequence). This CDR3 comprises 15 residues. This chain's CDR3 is CASGPRLARPYEQYF. The CDR3 DNA reads TGTGCCAGCGGCCCGAGGCTAGCGCGACCCTACGAGCAGTACTTC.

The gene calls are TRBV7-3 and TRBJ2-3; D unclear. CDR3 length: 15 residues. V lost 4 bases and J 4 bases, leaving 15 bases between the germline ends. Germline CDR1 SGHTA, CDR2 FQGTGA. The CDR3: CASSSFGSRADTQYF. The DNA for the CDR3 is TGTGCCAGCAGCTCCTTTGGCAGTCGGGCAGATACGCAGTATTTT.

The rearrangement uses TRBV19 and TRBJ1-3; D remains unclear. The germline CDR1 and CDR2 sequences are LNHDA and SQIVND (reference sequence). Trimming removed 7 bases from V and 0 bases from J, with 10 bases in between. The CDR3 is 14 residues long. The CDR3 loop reads CASKEISSGNTIYF. The CDR3 DNA follows: TGTGCCAGTAAAGAGATAAGCTCTGGAAACACCATATATTTT.

The chain is built from TRBV6-5 and TRBJ2-2; 8 bases are shared with TRBD2. Germline assignment: CDR1 MNHEY and CDR2 SVGAGI. J was trimmed by 4 bases and V by 2 bases; bases with no gene match: 3. This CDR3 region has 15 residues. The CDR3 region has the DNA TGTGCCAGCAGTTACCGGGGGGGTGTCACCGGGGAGCTGTTTTTT. Its translation is CASSYRGGVTGELFF.

Comment on this clone: Its ends do not fully match the called genes, so a read error is possible. The chain employs TRBV7-7 and TRBJ2-5, with TRBD2 as a possible D gene (6 bases). From germline, CDR1 is SSHAT and CDR2 FNYEAQ (reference sequence). The CDR3 covers 15 residues. The CDR3 region has the DNA TGTGCTAGCAGCTTAGGGGAGGTCTTTCCAGAGACCCAGTACTTC. It codes for CASSLGEVFPETQYF.

This chain uses TRBV10-3 with TRBJ2-7, with 10 bases aligning to TRBD2. With V trimmed by 2 bases and J by 2 bases, 6 bases remained unmatched. CDR3 length: 16 amino acids. The V gene's germline CDR1 is ENHRY and CDR2 SYGVKD. The CDR3 here is CAISEPSGRAPYEQYF. The CDR3 DNA sequence: TGTGCCATCAGTGAGCCGAGCGGGAGGGCCCCCTACGAGCAGTACTTC.

V gene TRBV14 combines with J gene TRBJ2-5, with a tentative D call TRBD2 (5 bases). Per germline, CDR1 SGHDN and CDR2 FVKESK. CDR3 length equals 15 residues. Deletions cut 1 base from V and 0 bases from J, with 9 bases between. The CDR3 reads CASSQVGGYQETQYF. As DNA, the CDR3 is TGTGCCAGCAGCCAAGTAGGCGGGTACCAAGAGACCCAGTACTTC.

The J gene is TRBJ2-7, the V gene TRBV4-1; 8 bases line up with TRBD1. Per the germline V gene, CDR1 is MGHRA and CDR2 is YSYEKL. The CDR3 totals 15 residues. The V segment lost 5 bases and the J segment 6 bases; nucleotides outside the gene matches: 12. This chain's CDR3 is CASSSGTGLLAEQYF. CDR3 coding DNA: TGCGCCAGCAGCTCCGGGACAGGCTTGCTTGCCGAGCAGTACTTC.

The gene calls are TRBV18 and TRBJ1-2, with D unresolved. Germline CDR1 KGHSH, CDR2 LQKENI. The CDR3 runs to 14 residues. Trimming removed 2 bases at V and 4 bases at J, with 11 bases between. The CDR3 sequence is CASSPVGDLYGYTF. CDR3 bases: TGTGCCAGCTCACCAGTCGGGGATCTCTATGGCTACACCTTC.

The chain combines TRBV11-2 with TRBJ2-3; 9 bases line up with TRBD2. Trimming at V came to 7 bases and at J to 2 bases, leaving 4 bases not matched to a gene. The CDR3 has 14 amino acids. The germline V gene has CDR1 SGHAT and CDR2 FQNNGV. The CDR3 region is CASIRLADTDTQYF. CDR3 bases: TGTGCCAGCATTCGACTAGCGGACACAGATACGCAGTATTTT.

This chain joins TRBV2 and TRBJ1-4; a weak D match, TRBD1 (5 bases). This CDR3 is 17 amino acids long. V was shortened by 4 bases and J by 3 bases, with 18 bases between the two germline ends. Germline V gives CDR1 SNHLY, CDR2 FYNNEI. The CDR3 region has the DNA TGTGCCAGCAGTGTGGGAGGTGGGGCGGTGGCTAATGAAAAACTGTTTTTT. Protein sequence: CASSVGGGAVANEKLFF.

A few counts support this clone. V gene TRBV4-1 combines with J gene TRBJ1-5, with no clear D. V was trimmed by 4 bases and J by 0 bases, leaving 4 bases between them. The CDR3 extends over 13 amino acids. Germline V gives CDR1 MGHRA, CDR2 YSYEKL. The CDR3 sequence is CASSLNSNQPQHF. For the CDR3, the DNA is TGCGCCAGCAGCCTCAATAGCAATCAGCCCCAGCATTTT.

V and J are TRBV7-3 and TRBJ2-1; 11 bases agree with TRBD2. Germline CDR1 SGHTA, CDR2 FQGTGA. V lost 5 bases to trimming and J lost 3 bases; unmatched junction nucleotides: 9. This CDR3 is built from 17 residues. Here the CDR3 reads CASSPPIGTSGYNEQFF. CDR3 nucleotides: TGTGCCAGCAGCCCACCAATCGGGACTAGCGGCTACAATGAGCAGTTCTTC.

The rearrangement uses TRBV7-2 and TRBJ2-1, with TRBD2 matching over 9 bases. Germline CDR1 and CDR2: SGHTA and FQGNSA. V lost 5 bases, J lost 0 bases, and 11 bases stayed unmatched. The CDR3 is 18 residues long. This chain's CDR3 is CASSPGLAGPSSYNEQFF. The DNA of the CDR3 is TGTGCCAGCAGCCCCGGGCTAGCGGGGCCAAGCTCCTACAATGAGCAGTTCTTC.

This sequence joins TRBV7-6 and TRBJ1-1, with a tentative D call TRBD1 (6 bases). Germline CDR1 and CDR2: SGHVS and FNYEAQ. CDR3 length equals 14 residues. V lost 4 bases and J 4 bases, leaving 13 bases between the germline ends. The DNA for the CDR3 is TGTGCCAGCAGCTCAGGGGCCTGGGGCACTGAAGCTTTCTTT. Amino acids: CASSSGAWGTEAFF.

The rearrangement joins TRBV6-2 or TRBV6-3 to TRBJ2-7; 7 positions agree with TRBD2. This CDR3 has 18 amino acids. With V trimmed by 4 bases and J by 2 bases, 17 bases remained unmatched. Germline V gene lookup returns CDR1 MNHEY and CDR2 SVGEGT. CDR3 DNA sequence: TGTGCCAGCAGTTCGGTCCCCGCTAGCGGTCGGTGGGCCTACGAGCAGTACTTC. This sequence encodes CASSSVPASGRWAYEQYF.

This clone occurred once. This chain uses TRBV6-5 with TRBJ2-3; 8 nucleotides agree with TRBD1. The germline gives CDR1 MNHEY, CDR2 SVGAGI. V shed 9 bases and J 4 bases; nucleotides not matched to a gene: 9. CDR3 size: 14 residues. The CDR3 loop is CASPRDRRADTQYF. CDR3 coding DNA: TGTGCCAGTCCCCGGGACAGGAGGGCAGATACGCAGTATTTT.

This clone was seen only once. The chain is built from TRBV6-7 and TRBJ2-7; tentatively, D is TRBD1 (5 bases). TRBV6-7 is treated as an ORF (open reading frame) with a function not yet certain. Trimming shortened V by 6 bases and J by 3 bases, and 21 bases separated the two germline ends. CDR3 length equals 16 residues. CDR3 sequence (DNA): TGTGCCAGCAGCAACCCACAACTGACAGCCAACTACGAGCAGTACTTC. Translated, it gives CASSNPQLTANYEQYF.

The V call is TRBV7-2, the J call TRBJ2-6; D is possibly TRBD2 (6 bases). CDR1 and CDR2 (germline): SGHTA, FQGNSA. The CDR3 extends over 16 amino acids. The ends were cut back, 5 bases at V and 0 bases at J, with 11 bases in the middle. CDR3 sequence (DNA): TGTGCCAGCAGCATGTTCGGGGGCTCTGGGGCCAACGTCCTGACTTTC. This codes for CASSMFGGSGANVLTF. The variable domain in full, with the rest retrieved from reference TRBV7-2 and TRBJ2-6, is GAGVSQSPSNKVTEKGKDVELRCDPISGHTALYWYRQSLGQGLEFLIYFQGNSAPDKSGLPSDRFSAERTGGSVSTLTIQRTQQEDSAVYLCASSMFGGSGANVLTFGAGSRLTVL.